The clone carrying this T cell receptor (beta chain) appeared a single time. Its antigen is as yet unknown. Investigators divided CD4+ cells into CD45RA+ naive and CD45RA-negative memory subsets. Here immunoSEQ multiplex PCR was the method, and the copy in TCRdb shows in-frame clones only, minus some. The data show millions of clones, just over 90% seen once. The data are from a study of shared clonotypes between healthy human individuals. Study-level findings and limits: Several donors had roughly 5.2% of their naive CD4 clonotypes in common.

The sequencing input was naive CD4+ T cells from PBMCs. Subset defined: CD45RA+ positively selected. The clonotype originates from a man aged 18 to 35 in good health. Some clones in this sample may be carry-over from other donors' samples.

The CDR3 bases are TGTGCCAGCCGAGGCGCAAGCTCCTACGAGCAGTACTTC. This gives the protein CASRGASSYEQYF. V usage is TRBV6-5 and J usage is TRBJ2-7; no clear D gene. The CDR3 consists of 13 residues. Trimming stripped 8 bases from V and 0 bases from J, with 11 bases between. Per germline, CDR1 MNHEY and CDR2 SVGAGI.